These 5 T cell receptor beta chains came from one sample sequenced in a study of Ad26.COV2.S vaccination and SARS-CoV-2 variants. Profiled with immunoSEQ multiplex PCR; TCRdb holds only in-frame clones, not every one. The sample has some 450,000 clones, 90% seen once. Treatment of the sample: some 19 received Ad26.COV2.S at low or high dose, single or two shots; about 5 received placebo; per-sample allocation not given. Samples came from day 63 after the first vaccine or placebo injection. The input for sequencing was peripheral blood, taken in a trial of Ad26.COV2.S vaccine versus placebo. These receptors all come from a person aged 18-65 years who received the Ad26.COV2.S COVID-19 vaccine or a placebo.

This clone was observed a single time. The CDR3 is CASSLEAVGELFF. CDR3 nucleotides: TGTGCCAGCAGCTTAGAAGCGGTCGGGGAGCTGTTTTTT. The rearrangement joins TRBV11-1 to TRBJ2-2, with D tentatively TRBD2 (5 bases). V lost 1 base, J lost 7 bases, and 7 bases lay in between. Germline lookup yields CDR1 SGHAT and CDR2 FQDESV (reference sequence). The CDR3 runs to 13 residues.

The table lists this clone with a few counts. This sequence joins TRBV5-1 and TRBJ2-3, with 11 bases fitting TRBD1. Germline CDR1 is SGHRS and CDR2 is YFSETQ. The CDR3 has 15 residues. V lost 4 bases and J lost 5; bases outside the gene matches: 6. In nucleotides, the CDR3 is TGCGCCAGCAGCAGGGACAGGGGGACAATAGATACGCAGTATTTT. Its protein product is CASSRDRGTIDTQYF.

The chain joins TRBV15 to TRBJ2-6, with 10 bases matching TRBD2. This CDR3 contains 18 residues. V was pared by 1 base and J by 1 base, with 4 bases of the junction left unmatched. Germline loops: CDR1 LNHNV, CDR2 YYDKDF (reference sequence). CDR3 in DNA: TGTGCCACCAGCAGAGTGGTAGCGGGAGGTTCTGGGGCCAACGTCCTGACTTTC. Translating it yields CATSRVVAGGSGANVLTF.

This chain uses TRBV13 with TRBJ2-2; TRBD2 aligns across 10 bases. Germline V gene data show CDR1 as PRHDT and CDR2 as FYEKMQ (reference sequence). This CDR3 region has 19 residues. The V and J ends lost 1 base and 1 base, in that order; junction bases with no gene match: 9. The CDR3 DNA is TGTGCCAGCAGCTTAGCTAGCGGGAGCCTTTCTTTGAACACCGGGGAGCTGTTTTTT. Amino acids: CASSLASGSLSLNTGELFF.

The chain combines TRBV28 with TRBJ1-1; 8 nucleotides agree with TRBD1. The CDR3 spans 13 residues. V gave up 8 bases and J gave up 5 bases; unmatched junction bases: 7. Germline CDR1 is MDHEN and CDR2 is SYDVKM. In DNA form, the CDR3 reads TGTGCCAGCGCCACAGGGGGGCGGACTGAAGCTTTCTTT. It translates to CASATGGRTEAFF.